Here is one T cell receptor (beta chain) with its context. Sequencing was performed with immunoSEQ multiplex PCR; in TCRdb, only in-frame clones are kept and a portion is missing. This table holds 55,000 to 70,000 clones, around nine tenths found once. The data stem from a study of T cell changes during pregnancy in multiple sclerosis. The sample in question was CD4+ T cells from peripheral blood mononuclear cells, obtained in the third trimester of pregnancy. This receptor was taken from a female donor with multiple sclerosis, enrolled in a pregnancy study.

CDR3 DNA sequence: TGCGCCAGCAGCCAAGAAAAGGGCAGGGCCATCTACGAGCAGTACTTC. Its protein product is CASSQEKGRAIYEQYF. The V and J genes are TRBV4-1 and TRBJ2-7; D is possibly TRBD1 (5 bases). The germline V and J ends were trimmed by 0 bases and 3 bases, with 15 bases remaining between them. This CDR3 has 16 amino acids. Germline values: CDR1 MGHRA, CDR2 YSYEKL.